These 27 T cell receptor beta chains originate from one sample sequenced in a study of blood T cells in healthy people across ages. Combining a sample-barcoded 5' primer with a J-beta primer mix, a second PCR ran for 7 to 11 cycles. TCRdb used MiXCR to reprocess the 5' RACE reads, holding one entry per CDR3 protein. The sample consists of 750,000 to 1,000,000 distinct CDR3 sequences, 25% to 35% of them appearing once. The sample also formed part of further work on T cells of mothers and their children.

Sequenced: blood. The receptors were gathered from a woman aged 35 to 49 in good health.

The gene calls are TRBV12-5 and TRBJ1-5; possibly TRBD1 for D (6 bases). This CDR3 spans 16 amino acids. V dropped 8 bases and J dropped 2 bases, with 19 bases sitting between them. CDR1 and CDR2 from the germline V gene are LGHNT and FRNRAP. The CDR3 DNA sequence: TGTGCTAGTCCGGGGGGGCCCCAGGAGGGCAATCAGCCCCAGCATTTT. Translating gives CASPGGPQEGNQPQHF.

In this sample, this clonotype turned up many times. V and J are TRBV25-1 and TRBJ2-1, with 7 bases that match TRBD1. The V gene end was trimmed by 1 base and the J gene end by 0 bases; junction bases not matched to a gene: 3. This CDR3 comprises 16 residues. The germline V gene encodes CDR1 MGHDK and CDR2 SYGVNS. Written as DNA, the CDR3 is TGTGCCAGCAGTGAATTCCGGGACAGCTCCTACAATGAGCAGTTCTTC. Its translation is CASSEFRDSSYNEQFF.

This clonotype was detected many times. The V and J genes are TRBV24-1 and TRBJ2-3; possibly TRBD1 or TRBD2 for D (5 bases each). Trimming left V 5 bases short and J 4 bases short, with 6 bases between. This CDR3 has 12 amino acids. Germline V gene lookup returns CDR1 KGHDR and CDR2 SFDVKD. CDR3 sequence reads: CATSVGADTQYF. The DNA of the CDR3 is TGTGCCACCAGTGTGGGGGCAGATACGCAGTATTTT.

This clonotype was seen a handful of times. This chain links TRBV12-3 or TRBV12-4 with TRBJ1-1; possibly TRBD1 for D (5 bases). The V gene lost 5 bases and the J gene lost 12 bases, with 13 bases spanning the gap. The CDR3 covers 11 residues. As DNA, the CDR3 is TGTGCCAGCAGTACAGGCGCCCTCCCTTTCTTT. Protein product: CASSTGALPFF.

The rearrangement joins TRBV7-2 to TRBJ2-1; D call uncertain. The better agreement between TRBJ2-7 and the DNA end casts doubt on the J call. This CDR3 region has 11 residues. CDR1 is SGHTA, CDR2 FQGNSA, per germline. The CDR3 protein is CATSAYNEQYF. CDR3 nucleotides: TGTGCCACCTCAGCCTACAATGAGCAGTACTTC.

This clonotype came up a few times. J is TRBJ1-1 and V is TRBV29-1, with D possibly matching TRBD1 (5 bases). The germline V gene encodes CDR1 SQVTM and CDR2 ANQGSEA. V was pared by 3 bases and J by 4 bases, with 15 bases between. The CDR3 length is 14 residues. The CDR3 nucleotides read TGCAGCGTTGAGCCGGGCCCGGGGGGCACTGAAGCTTTCTTT. Translated, it gives CSVEPGPGGTEAFF.

The chain has TRBV9 and TRBJ2-2; 10 bases align to TRBD1. The germline V gene encodes CDR1 SGDLS and CDR2 YYNGEE. This CDR3 is 16 amino acids long. Trimming removed 5 bases from V and 4 bases from J; junction bases left unmatched: 8. CDR3 DNA sequence: TGTGCCAGCAGGGGAAGACAGGGGGCGAGCACCGGGGAGCTGTTTTTT. Translation gives CASRGRQGASTGELFF.

V is TRBV20-1 and J is TRBJ2-3; no clear D. Between the trimmed V and J ends, which lost 1 base and 4 bases, there was a span of 12 bases. Germline loops: CDR1 DFQATT, CDR2 SNEGSKA (reference sequence). The CDR3 consists of 14 residues. DNA for the CDR3: TGCAGTGCTAGAGCCCGCAATTGGGCAGATACGCAGTATTTT. This translates into CSARARNWADTQYF.

This rearrangement joins TRBV19 to TRBJ2-7, with D possibly being TRBD1 (6 bases). The V and J ends lost 3 bases and 3 bases respectively, with 15 bases between them. This CDR3 has 15 amino acids. The germline CDR1 and CDR2 sequences are LNHDA and SQIVND (reference sequence). CDR3 in DNA: TGTGCCAGTAGTATTTGCCAGGGGACCATCTACGAGCAGTACTTC. It translates to CASSICQGTIYEQYF. Full variable domain (outside the CDR3, taken from reference TRBV19 and TRBJ2-7): DGGITQSPKYLFRKEGQNVTLSCEQNLNHDAMYWYRQDPGQGLRLIYYSQIVNDFQKGDIAEGYSVSREKKESFPLTVTSAQKNPTAFYLCASSICQGTIYEQYFGPGTRLTVT.

CDR3 sequence: CASSPPEVLTGELFF. The CDR3 region has the DNA TGTGCCAGCAGTCCTCCGGAGGTCCTCACCGGGGAGCTGTTTTTT. This sequence joins TRBV28 and TRBJ2-2; a possible D gene is TRBD2 (5 bases). V dropped 5 bases and J dropped 4 bases, with 14 bases sitting between them. Germline loops: CDR1 MDHEN, CDR2 SYDVKM. The CDR3 has 15 residues.

In this sample, this clonotype turned up a few times. A read error is possible here, since a much larger clone lies one base away. V and J are TRBV7-2 and TRBJ2-7; no definite D call. Germline CDR1 and CDR2: SGHTA and FQGNSA. V lost 3 bases and J lost 5, with 11 bases in between. The CDR3 length is 13 residues. In nucleotides, the CDR3 is TGTGCCAGCAGCTTGGGGATAAGCAACGAGCAGTACTTC. The encoded protein is CASSLGISNEQYF.

This clonotype was detected only a few times. The V and J genes are TRBV29-1 and TRBJ2-2; tentatively, D is TRBD1 (5 bases). The CDR3 length is 15 residues. CDR1 is SQVTM and CDR2 is ANQGSEA in the germline V gene. The ends were cut back, 3 bases at V and 1 base at J, with 12 bases in the middle. The CDR3 DNA is TGCAGCGTTGACTCAGGGTCGGGGAACACCGGGGAGCTGTTTTTT. Amino acid sequence: CSVDSGSGNTGELFF.

The chain carries TRBV6-2 or TRBV6-3 and TRBJ1-2, with D unresolved. V dropped 2 bases and J dropped 8 bases, with 6 bases sitting between them. The length of the CDR3 is 11 residues. Germline CDR1 MNHEY, CDR2 SVGEGT. The CDR3 nucleotides are TGTGCCAGCAGTTACCCCCCGGGCTACACCTTC. It specifies CASSYPPGYTF.

This chain joins TRBV20-1 and TRBJ2-1; 14 bases line up with TRBD2. Germline V lookup: CDR1 DFQATT, CDR2 SNEGSKA (reference sequence). With V trimmed by 5 bases and J by 5 bases, 5 bases remained unmatched. The CDR3 is 15 residues long. The CDR3 nucleotides read TGCAGTGCTTACGGGACTAGCGGGGGAAACAATGAGCAGTTCTTC. Translated, it gives CSAYGTSGGNNEQFF.

This clonotype was observed a handful of times. The gene calls are TRBV20-1 and TRBJ1-5; D is possibly TRBD1 (5 bases). Germline lookup yields CDR1 DFQATT and CDR2 SNEGSKA (reference sequence). The CDR3 extends over 14 amino acids. The V gene lost 0 bases and the J gene lost 6 bases, with 12 bases spanning the gap. This CDR3 reads CSARDRGLGQPQHF. As DNA, the CDR3 is TGCAGTGCTAGAGATCGGGGGTTAGGTCAGCCCCAGCATTTT.

Details on this clonotype: A read error may be the cause here, since a much bigger clone is one base away. V and J are TRBV28 and TRBJ1-2, with D possibly matching TRBD1 (5 bases). This CDR3 is built from 13 residues. The V gene's germline CDR1 is MDHEN and CDR2 SYDVKM. The CDR3 spells CAGSLGRDYGYTF. As DNA, the CDR3 is TGTGCCGGCAGTTTAGGCAGGGACTATGGCTACACCTTC.

This clonotype has at least ten counts. The V gene is TRBV15, the J gene TRBJ2-6; TRBD1 is a possible D gene (6 bases). The CDR3 consists of 18 residues. V lost 0 bases and J lost 2, with 14 bases in between. Germline loops: CDR1 LNHNV, CDR2 YYDKDF (reference sequence). CDR3 DNA: TGTGCCACCAGCAGAGAACCCCCCCACAGGGCTGGGGCCAACGTCCTGACTTTC. Encoded protein: CATSREPPHRAGANVLTF.

This chain links TRBV20-1 with TRBJ1-1; maybe TRBD1 (5 bases). This CDR3 has 13 residues. The germline gives CDR1 DFQATT, CDR2 SNEGSKA (reference sequence). Deletions cut 1 base from V and 3 bases from J, with 9 bases between. The CDR3 nucleotides are TGCAGTGCTAGAGGTGAAGGGGACACTGAAGCTTTCTTT. Encoded protein: CSARGEGDTEAFF.

This chain joins TRBV5-1 and TRBJ2-1, with a possible D match to TRBD2 (6 bases). The V and J ends lost 2 bases and 8 bases respectively, with 17 bases between them. Per germline, CDR1 SGHRS and CDR2 YFSETQ. There are 15 residues in the CDR3. CDR3 sequence (DNA): TGCGCCAGCAGCTTTTCCAGGGACTTTGCTTATGAGCAGTTCTTC. This translates into CASSFSRDFAYEQFF. The full variable domain, with the rest looked up from reference TRBV5-1 and TRBJ2-1, is KAGVTQTPRYLIKTRGQQVTLSCSPISGHRSVSWYQQTPGQGLQFLFEYFSETQRNKGNFPGRFSGRQFSNSRSEMNVSTLELGDSALYLCASSFSRDFAYEQFFGPGTRLTVL.

A word on this clonotype: One end of the junction is discordant with germline, which a read error may explain. The chain uses TRBV28 and TRBJ2-3; maybe TRBD2 (6 bases). The CDR3 is made up of 13 amino acids. CDR1 and CDR2 (germline): MDHEN, SYDVKM. The chain's CDR3 is CASSLGLTDAQYF. CDR3 nucleotide sequence: TGTGCCAGCAGTCTGGGACTCACAGATGCGCAGTATTTT.

The chain's CDR3 is CASSPAGKTEAFF. As DNA, the CDR3 is TGTGCCAGCAGCCCCGCAGGGAAGACTGAAGCTTTCTTT. The chain combines TRBV28 with TRBJ1-1; weak D call: TRBD1 (5 bases). This CDR3 is 13 amino acids long. Germline-derived CDR1 and CDR2 are MDHEN and SYDVKM. V lost 6 bases and J 5 bases, leaving 13 bases between the germline ends.

This clonotype was counted ten times or more. This sequence joins TRBV10-3 and TRBJ2-5, with 8 bases that match TRBD2. CDR1 is ENHRY and CDR2 is SYGVKD in the germline V gene. V shed 11 bases, J shed 5 bases, and the junction held 10 bases outside the gene matches. CDR3 length: 13 residues. Here the CDR3 reads CALRAGGSETQYF. The CDR3 coding sequence is TGTGCCCTAAGGGCGGGGGGATCTGAGACCCAGTACTTC.

The chain employs TRBV12-3 or TRBV12-4 and TRBJ1-2; possible D gene TRBD1, 6 bases. The CDR3 runs to 14 residues. V lost 6 bases and J 4 bases, leaving 15 bases between the germline ends. The CDR3 nucleotides are TGTGCCAGCAGATGGGAGTTCAGGGGCTATGGCTACACCTTC. Its protein is CASRWEFRGYGYTF.

The chain recombines TRBV5-6 with TRBJ2-2; D assignment may be TRBD1 or TRBD2 (5 bases each). Trimming shortened V by 4 bases and J by 2 bases, and 12 bases separated the two germline ends. Per germline, CDR1 SGHDT and CDR2 YYEEEE. This CDR3 has 15 amino acids. As DNA, the CDR3 is TGTGCCAGCAGCCCGGGACGGCCCAACACCGGGGAGCTGTTTTTT. Its protein product is CASSPGRPNTGELFF.

Worth noting for this clonotype: Its ends do not fully match the called genes, so a read error is possible. The chain employs TRBV5-1 and TRBJ2-5, with 9 bases matching TRBD2. The CDR3 is made up of 16 amino acids. CDR1 is SGHRS, CDR2 YFSETQ, per germline. CDR3 DNA: TGCGCCAGCGGCTTGGCTGTGCGGGGGGGCCCAGAGACCCAGTACTTC. This sequence encodes CASGLAVRGGPETQYF.

This chain links TRBV12-3 or TRBV12-4 with TRBJ1-3; 10 bases are a match to TRBD1. V was pared by 2 bases and J by 3 bases, with 4 bases of the junction left unmatched. This CDR3 is 16 amino acids long. As DNA, the CDR3 is TGTGCCAGCAGTTTAACGACAGGGGGCTTTGGAAACACCATATATTTT. This codes for CASSLTTGGFGNTIYF.

Remarks on this clonotype: It may be a read error: a sequence one base away is much more abundant. V usage is TRBV11-2 and J usage is TRBJ2-1, with 7 nucleotides matching TRBD2. The trim removed 1 base at V and 13 bases at J, leaving 10 bases unmatched. The CDR3 has 14 residues. Looked up from germline, CDR1 is SGHAT and CDR2 is FQNNGV. CDR3 loop: CASSLGWGGETQFF. CDR3 coding DNA: TGTGCCAGCAGCTTAGGTTGGGGGGGAGAGACCCAGTTCTTC.